The next 7 T cell receptor beta chains were all read from a single sample in a study of blood T cell repertoires in COVID-19. Profiling relied on immunoSEQ multiplex PCR, and the TCRdb table lists in-frame clones only, not all of them. This table holds more than 50,000 clones, 80% found once. Material: peripheral blood. The receptors originated from a human donor in a cohort sampled during active COVID-19.

The CDR3 spells CASSGSGGWGDTQYF. CDR3 nucleotide sequence: TGTGCCAGCAGCGGATCCGGGGGGTGGGGAGATACGCAGTATTTT. J is TRBJ2-3 and V is TRBV5-5; 7 positions agree with TRBD2. CDR1 is SGHKS and CDR2 is YYEKEE in the germline V gene (reference sequence). Germline trimming cut 4 bases from V and 5 bases from J; bases unmatched to any gene: 10. This CDR3 has 15 residues. The entire variable domain, with the rest obtained from reference TRBV5-5 and TRBJ2-3, is as follows: DAGVTQSPTHLIKTRGQQVTLRCSPISGHKSVSWYQQVLGQGPQFIFQYYEKEERGRGNFPDRFSARQFPNYSSELNVNALLLGDSALYLCASSGSGGWGDTQYFGPGTRLTVL.

V usage is TRBV7-2 and J usage is TRBJ2-7; 9 positions match TRBD2. Germline V gene lookup returns CDR1 SGHTA and CDR2 FQGNSA. The V and J ends lost 6 bases and 3 bases, in that order; junction bases with no gene match: 6. The CDR3 contains 14 residues. In nucleotides, the CDR3 is TGTGCCAGCAGAAGAACTAGCGGGCACTACGAGCAGTACTTC. It codes for CASRRTSGHYEQYF.

The gene calls are TRBV5-1 and TRBJ2-2; the D gene is possibly TRBD1 (5 bases). CDR3 length equals 15 residues. Trimming left V 0 bases short and J 4 bases short, with 10 bases between. Germline loops: CDR1 SGHRS, CDR2 YFSETQ. Here the CDR3 DNA reads TGCGCCAGCAGCTTGGCCAGGGCTAGCACCGGGGAGCTGTTTTTT. Translation: CASSLARASTGELFF.

The chain uses TRBV18 and TRBJ2-7, with 11 nucleotides matching TRBD1. The J segment lost 6 bases and the V segment lost 3 bases, leaving 4 bases of the junction unmatched. Germline V gene sequence: CDR1 KGHSH, CDR2 LQKENI. The CDR3 is 14 residues long. CDR3 in amino acids: CASSPGTGGPEQYF. CDR3 nucleotides: TGTGCCAGCTCACCGGGGACAGGGGGTCCCGAGCAGTACTTC.

The genes are TRBV9 and TRBJ2-2, with D maybe TRBD1 (6 bases). The germline gives CDR1 SGDLS, CDR2 YYNGEE. CDR3 size: 16 residues. The V end lost 6 bases, the J end lost 5 bases, and 20 bases lay between the germline ends. The CDR3 is CASTREPTGRTGELFF. CDR3 nucleotide sequence: TGTGCCAGCACCCGAGAACCTACAGGGAGAACCGGGGAGCTGTTTTTT.

This clone turned up a few times. The rearrangement links TRBV10-2 to TRBJ2-7, with 9 bases identical to TRBD2. Germline values: CDR1 WSHSY, CDR2 SAAADI. The CDR3 consists of 14 residues. V lost 6 bases, J lost 3 bases, and 6 bases stayed unmatched. The CDR3 reads CASRPTSGHYEQYF. CDR3 nucleotides: TGCGCCAGCAGGCCGACTAGCGGACACTACGAGCAGTACTTC.

The chain employs TRBV6-6 and TRBJ2-5, with 10 bases lining up with TRBD1. The CDR3 contains 15 residues. The germline V gene encodes CDR1 MNHNY and CDR2 SVGAGI (reference sequence). J was trimmed by 10 bases and V by 2 bases; bases with no gene match: 10. The CDR3 sequence: CASSYIGQGDLVQYF. The CDR3 DNA is TGTGCCAGCAGTTACATCGGACAGGGGGATCTGGTCCAGTACTTC.